This TCR beta chain was found in a study of blood T cell repertoires in COVID-19. Study context: Nucleic acid was either cDNA or gDNA, and it came from T cells, B-cell-depleted T cells, or PBMCs.

The CDR3 has 17 residues. The V and J ends lost 1 base and 3 bases respectively, with 16 bases between them. Germline V CDR1 and CDR2: MGHRA, YSYEKL. The protocol was immunoSEQ multiplex PCR, while the TCRdb copy is restricted to in-frame clones and leaves out a portion. The sample carries 140,000 to 150,000 clones, roughly 80% recorded once. The source material was peripheral blood. V is TRBV4-1 and J is TRBJ1-3; D perhaps matches TRBD1 (5 bases). The TCR sequence derives from a human donor in a cohort sampled during active COVID-19. CDR3 DNA sequence: TGCGCCAGCAGCCAAGTTATGCAAGGGGATTATGGAAACACCATATATTTT. Protein sequence: CASSQVMQGDYGNTIYF.